The rows below give T cell receptor beta chains drawn from one sample of a study of CD8 T cells in Susac syndrome. TCRdb re-derived calls from the immunoSEQ multiplex PCR reads in MiXCR, one entry per CDR3 protein. The sample carries some 170,000 distinct CDR3 sequences, 93% recorded once. Sample: CD4+ T cells from PBMCs. The origin of the receptors is a human donor in good health. Each CDR3 is given with its conserved first and last residue.

V	CDR3
TRBV29-1	CSVATGILDQPQHF
TRBV20-1	CSAWAWGTQYF
TRBV6-5	CASSYGAGGYTF
TRBV5-1	CASSWDRAEQYF
TRBV5-4	CASRSPGSLKNEQFF
TRBV10-3	CAISGGPFSTDTQYF
TRBV11-2	CASSLGGGGDEQFF
TRBV3-1	CASSQLFVGEKLFF
TRBV6-5	CASRTGGSDYGYTF
TRBV29-1	CSGRTGDEQYF
TRBV7-3	CASSPGRGRYEQYF
TRBV14	CASSQSDSGAFF
TRBV5-1	CASSLAAGSASYEQYF
TRBV9	CASSVTSGGAFDEQFF
TRBV18	CASSPPDRENTEAFF